Sequencing of this T cell receptor beta chain was carried out in a study of T cell clonotyping in hematopoietic cell transplantation. CDR1 is LNHDA and CDR2 is SQIVND in the germline V gene (reference sequence). V was pared by 5 bases and J by 2 bases, with 9 bases between. The CDR3 is 13 residues long. Using immunoSEQ multiplex PCR, the repertoire was profiled, and TCRdb retains in-frame clones only, with some absent. The table lists over a thousand clones, about 85% of them singletons. On this clone itself: Its antigen is still unknown.

Regarding the study as a whole: Few recipient clonotypes overlapped donors; over 97% were de novo at given depth.

The V and J genes are TRBV19 and TRBJ2-5; D possibly corresponds to TRBD1 (6 bases). The sample consisted of peripheral blood mononuclear cells, taken 180 days after allogeneic stem cell transplant. The origin of this receptor is a female patient in her 50s who had an allogeneic stem cell transplant from an unrelated donor, so T cells may come from the graft donor. Some clones in this sample may be carry-over from other donors' samples. CDR3: CASSLDSQETQYF. DNA of the CDR3: TGTGCCAGTAGTCTGGACAGTCAAGAGACCCAGTACTTC.